A selection of T cell receptor beta chains follows, all from one sample in a study of cytotoxic CD8 clonotypes in ibrutinib-treated CLL. Clones were read by immunoSEQ multiplex PCR, and TCRdb kept only the in-frame ones, dropping some. The sample includes 110,000 to 150,000 clones, approximately 75% of them seen just once. Sequencing was performed on PBMCs, taken after 12 months of ibrutinib treatment. Source of these receptors: a human donor with chronic lymphocytic leukemia. CDR3s include the opening cysteine and the closing phenylalanine or tryptophan.

TRBV30,TRBJ1-2,CACPLAGHPPGYTF
TRBV14,TRBJ2-3,CASSHILIPGSSTDTQYF
TRBV6-1,TRBJ2-5,CASGDRVKETQYF
TRBV1,TRBJ1-5,CTSSQVWDRGGQPQHF
TRBV4-2,TRBJ2-2,CASSQRTIGTGNTGELFF
TRBV27,TRBJ2-7,CASLRAGTGVYEQYF
TRBV7-7,TRBJ2-7,CASSPQGAGEQYF
TRBV9,TRBJ2-2,CASSDRDRVPTGELFF
TRBV2,TRBJ1-4,CASTGRTGKQLFF
TRBV6-5,TRBJ2-3,CASSYRRSTDTQYF
TRBV7-2,TRBJ2-5,CASSLVPLAGGETQYF
TRBV11-2,TRBJ2-7,CASSRYTGPEQYF
TRBV7-2,TRBJ1-2,CASSPQYTSDGYTF
TRBV7-2,TRBJ2-7,CASSSRGGVYEQYF
TRBV9,TRBJ2-7,CASSGRTGGYEQYF
TRBV27,TRBJ2-1,CASSSTGSREQFF
TRBV28,TRBJ2-7,CASSLRYEQYF
TRBV10-3,TRBJ1-4,CAISGQGVDEKLFF
TRBV18,TRBJ2-7,CASSREGPYEQYF
TRBV11-3,TRBJ2-3,CASSLGPSPGTDTQYF
TRBV10-3,TRBJ2-5,CAISGRLAEETQYF
TRBV30,TRBJ2-2,CAWSVPNTGELFF
TRBV5-5,TRBJ1-4,CASSLEVTGREKLFF
TRBV19,TRBJ1-4,CASSIGWDSGNEKLFF
TRBV19,TRBJ1-5,CASTLPGWGQPQHF
TRBV6-6,TRBJ2-3,CATSQGSTDTQYF
TRBV14,TRBJ2-2,CATPVGLANTGELFF
TRBV5-4,TRBJ2-2,CASSFAGLSLNTGELFF
TRBV18,TRBJ2-1,CASSPTWRDNEQFF
TRBV18,TRBJ1-5,CASQGQGVLGNQPQHF
TRBV7-2,TRBJ2-5,CASSSGLKKETQYF
TRBV6-1,TRBJ1-1,CASSEAEGNTEAFF
TRBV5-6,TRBJ2-5,CASSLSGSSETQYF
TRBV7-8,TRBJ1-3,CASSMDRPSGNTIYF
TRBV7-3,TRBJ2-7,CASSYSELYEQYF
TRBV9,TRBJ1-5,CASSRGGGSNQPQHF
TRBV7-3,TRBJ2-2,CASGPGQGFGGELFF
TRBV18,TRBJ2-7,CASSLRGPVEQYF
TRBV4-2,TRBJ1-1,CASPQIYTEAFF
TRBV2,TRBJ2-3,CASHRDSLADTQYF
TRBV27,TRBJ2-4,CASKGLAKNIQYF
TRBV7-9,TRBJ2-1,CASLGTALIEQFF